Here is one T cell receptor beta chain with its context. No antigen is known for it. The length of the CDR3 is 14 residues. The V and J ends lost 4 bases and 4 bases respectively, with 13 bases between them. Germline-derived CDR1 and CDR2 are MGHDK and SYGVNS. This sample is part of a study of cytomegalovirus exposure and HLA in healthy donors. Study-wide findings and caveats: The study listed approximately 160 cytomegalovirus-associated TCR beta chains. It was assumed in the presence/absence analyses that sequencing depth was roughly uniform across donors.

Amplification used 60 Vbeta primers and 13 Jbeta primers. Sequencing used immunoSEQ multiplex PCR; TCRdb keeps in-frame clones, though not all of them. The repertoire holds about 140,000 clones, with over 60% as singletons. Material for sequencing was PBMCs. The chain carries TRBV25-1 and TRBJ1-1; D ambiguous. This sequence originates from a female donor in good health and CMV-seronegative. The CDR3 sequence: CASSGEGRGTEAFF. The CDR3 coding sequence is TGTGCCAGCAGTGGGGAGGGTCGGGGCACTGAAGCTTTCTTT.